This T cell receptor (beta chain) was found in a study of cytomegalovirus exposure and HLA in healthy donors. Findings and limits, study-wide: Researchers counted roughly 160 TCR beta chains as cytomegalovirus-associated.

Trimming removed 7 bases at V and 7 bases at J, with 16 bases between. The CDR3 totals 13 residues. Germline V gives CDR1 SQVTM, CDR2 ANQGSEA. PCR employed 60 Vbeta and 13 Jbeta primers. Repertoires were generated with immunoSEQ multiplex PCR, while TCRdb's copy carries only in-frame clones and drops some. This table holds some 80,000 clones. Of note for this clone: Its cognate antigen is unknown.

The sequence derives from a man between 50 and 59 years old in good health and CMV-seropositive. Sequenced: PBMCs. The chain employs TRBV29-1 and TRBJ2-2; D is perhaps TRBD2 (5 bases). CDR3 coding DNA: TGCAGCGCTAGCAGGACCCTAGACGGGGAGCTGTTTTTT. Translating it yields CSASRTLDGELFF.